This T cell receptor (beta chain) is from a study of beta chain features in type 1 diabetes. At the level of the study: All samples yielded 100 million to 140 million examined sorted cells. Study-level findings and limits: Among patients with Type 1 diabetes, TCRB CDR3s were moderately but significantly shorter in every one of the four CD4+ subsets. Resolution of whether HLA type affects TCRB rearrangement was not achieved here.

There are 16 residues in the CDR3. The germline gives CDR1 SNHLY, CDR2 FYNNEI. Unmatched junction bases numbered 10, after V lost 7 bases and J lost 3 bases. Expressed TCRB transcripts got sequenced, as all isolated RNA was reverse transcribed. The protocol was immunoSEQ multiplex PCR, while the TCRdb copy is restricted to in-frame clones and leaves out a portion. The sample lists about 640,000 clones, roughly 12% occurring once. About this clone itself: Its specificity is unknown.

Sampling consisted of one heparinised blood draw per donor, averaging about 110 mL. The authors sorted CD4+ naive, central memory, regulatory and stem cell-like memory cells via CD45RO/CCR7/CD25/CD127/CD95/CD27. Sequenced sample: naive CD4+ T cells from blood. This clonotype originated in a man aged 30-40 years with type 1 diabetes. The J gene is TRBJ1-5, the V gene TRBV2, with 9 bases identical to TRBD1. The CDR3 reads CASTALGQGINQPQHF. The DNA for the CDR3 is TGTGCCAGCACCGCTTTAGGACAGGGGATCAATCAGCCCCAGCATTTT.